These 27 T cell receptor beta chains originate from one sample sequenced in a study of blood T cell repertoires in COVID-19. Assay: immunoSEQ multiplex PCR; the TCRdb copy retains only in-frame clones and omits some. The top ten clones hold less than 3.5% of a sample with under 400,000 clones, 85% to 90% of them seen once. Sequencing was performed on peripheral blood. Receptors were obtained from a woman in her thirties with COVID-19, enrolled during active disease.

This clone occurred a few times. The sample contains more than one DNA sequence encoding this CDR3. V gene TRBV18 combines with J gene TRBJ1-1, with 8 bases identical to TRBD1. J gave up 4 bases and V 4 bases, and 2 bases lay outside the gene matches. The germline gives CDR1 KGHSH, CDR2 LQKENI. CDR3 length: 13 residues. CDR3 in DNA: TGTGCCAGCTCACAAACAGGGGGCACTGAAGCTTTCTTT. Protein product: CASSQTGGTEAFF.

This chain connects TRBV4-2 to TRBJ1-1; D unclear. The CDR3 runs 15 residues. The ends were cut back, 0 bases at V and 5 bases at J, with 13 bases in the middle. Germline V lookup: CDR1 LGHNA, CDR2 YNFKEQ. The CDR3: CASSQDTRARTEAFF. CDR3 nucleotides: TGTGCCAGCAGCCAAGATACCAGAGCGAGAACTGAAGCTTTCTTT.

The chain recombines TRBV13 with TRBJ2-2; perhaps TRBD1 as D (5 bases). This CDR3 is built from 14 residues. CDR1 is PRHDT, CDR2 FYEKMQ, per germline (reference sequence). V dropped 0 bases and J dropped 5 bases, with 7 bases sitting between them. This chain's CDR3 is CASSLGTETGELFF. In DNA form, the CDR3 reads TGTGCCAGCAGCTTAGGGACAGAAACCGGGGAGCTGTTTTTT.

This chain links TRBV27 with TRBJ2-3; no definite D call. The CDR3 runs to 14 residues. V lost 4 bases and J 0 bases, leaving 8 bases between the germline ends. Germline assignment: CDR1 MNHEY and CDR2 SMNVEV (reference sequence). The CDR3 nucleotides are TGTGCCAGCAGTTCTTTCCTTAGCACAGATACGCAGTATTTT. This sequence encodes CASSSFLSTDTQYF.

The CDR3 is CASSLSPSGGYNEQFF. As DNA, the CDR3 is TGTGCCAGCAGTTTATCTCCTAGCGGGGGATACAATGAGCAGTTCTTC. The chain combines TRBV27 with TRBJ2-1, with 10 bases that match TRBD2. The germline V gene has CDR1 MNHEY and CDR2 SMNVEV (reference sequence). V lost 0 bases, J lost 4 bases, and 3 bases stayed unmatched. The CDR3 length is 16 residues.

Details on this clone: The CDR3 does not end in the conserved phenylalanine or tryptophan, so this is likely a read error. Because the CDR3's place on the DNA is in doubt, the DNA is left out and the CDR3 is given as listed by TCRdb. J is TRBJ1-1 and V is TRBV12-3 or TRBV12-4; no check of the table's D call, TRBD1, against the DNA was made. The length of the CDR3 is 12 amino acids, counting both ends. The CDR3 region is CASRGTGGLPLI.

In its sample, this clone was seen a few times. The V gene is TRBV2, the J gene TRBJ2-5; D is possibly TRBD1 (5 bases). Per the germline V gene, CDR1 is SNHLY and CDR2 is FYNNEI. V was trimmed by 0 bases and J by 2 bases, leaving 10 bases between them. This CDR3 spans 15 amino acids. Here the CDR3 DNA reads TGTGCCAGCAGTGAAGCGCTTTGGACACAAGAGACCCAGTACTTC. It specifies CASSEALWTQETQYF.

The V gene is TRBV28, the J gene TRBJ1-2; D is possibly TRBD1 (5 bases). V shed 1 base and J shed 1 base, with 13 bases lying between them. Germline V gives CDR1 MDHEN, CDR2 SYDVKM. The CDR3 contains 16 residues. In DNA, the CDR3 is TGTGCCAGCAGTTTATTCCCCGGGGGGGATAACTATGGCTACACCTTC. The encoded protein is CASSLFPGGDNYGYTF.

The rearrangement links TRBV11-2 to TRBJ1-1; D is uncertain. Per the germline V gene, CDR1 is SGHAT and CDR2 is FQNNGV. Deletions cut 5 bases from V and 0 bases from J, with 7 bases between. The CDR3 has 13 amino acids. CDR3 sequence reads: CASSPTLNTEAFF. The CDR3 DNA reads as TGTGCCAGCAGCCCCACTCTGAACACTGAAGCTTTCTTT.

The genes are TRBV4-1 and TRBJ1-1; TRBD1 agrees at 9 bases. J was trimmed by 1 base and V by 3 bases; bases with no gene match: 9. There are 17 residues in the CDR3. Looked up from germline, CDR1 is MGHRA and CDR2 is YSYEKL. Here the CDR3 reads CASSHPRLQGANTEAFF. The CDR3 DNA is TGCGCCAGCAGCCACCCTCGCCTACAGGGGGCGAACACTGAAGCTTTCTTT.

V gene TRBV7-3 combines with J gene TRBJ2-7, with D possibly matching TRBD1 (5 bases). Germline V CDR1 and CDR2: SGHTA, FQGTGA. This CDR3 contains 13 residues. V was trimmed by 4 bases and J by 6 bases, leaving 13 bases between them. The DNA of the CDR3 is TGTGCCAGCAGCTCGGTGTGGGGCAGCGAGCAGTACTTC. It translates to CASSSVWGSEQYF.

A single count supports this clone. The V and J genes are TRBV9 and TRBJ2-2, with 8 positions matching TRBD2. From germline, CDR1 is SGDLS and CDR2 YYNGEE. This CDR3 contains 15 residues. V lost 3 bases and J lost 2; bases outside the gene matches: 3. CDR3 amino acids: CASSARTSNTGELFF. The CDR3 DNA follows: TGTGCCAGCAGCGCAAGGACTAGCAACACCGGGGAGCTGTTTTTT.

CDR3: CASSLAVSGGDGNTIYF. The CDR3 nucleotides are TGCGCCAGCAGCTTGGCCGTGTCAGGGGGCGATGGAAACACCATATATTTT. The gene calls are TRBV5-1 and TRBJ1-3; 8 bases agree with TRBD1. The V gene's germline CDR1 is SGHRS and CDR2 YFSETQ. The V and J ends lost 0 bases and 3 bases, in that order; junction bases with no gene match: 8. CDR3 length equals 17 residues.

The V gene is TRBV18, the J gene TRBJ2-1, with TRBD2 identical over 9 bases. Germline-derived CDR1 and CDR2 are KGHSH and LQKENI. There are 18 residues in the CDR3. Trimming removed 0 bases from V and 0 bases from J; junction bases left unmatched: 6. CDR3 region: CASSPPGLAGSSYNEQFF. The CDR3, as DNA: TGTGCCAGCTCACCACCGGGGCTAGCGGGGAGCTCCTACAATGAGCAGTTCTTC.

The rearrangement joins TRBV5-6 to TRBJ1-2; D is perhaps TRBD1 (5 bases). Germline V gene sequence: CDR1 SGHDT, CDR2 YYEEEE. This CDR3 is built from 13 residues. Trimming stripped 0 bases from V and 7 bases from J, with 10 bases between. This CDR3 is CASSLEGYGGYTF. The CDR3 region has the DNA TGTGCCAGCAGCTTGGAGGGGTATGGTGGCTACACCTTC.

This chain uses TRBV3-1 (or the pseudogene TRBV3-2) with TRBJ1-2, with 8 nucleotides matching TRBD1. Germline V gene sequence: CDR1 LGHDT, CDR2 YNNKEL (reference sequence). The CDR3 length is 16 residues. V was clipped by 4 bases and J by 3 bases; unmatched bases: 10. The CDR3 DNA reads TGTGCCAGCAGCCCCGATCTGGACAGGGTAGACTATGGCTACACCTTC. Its translation: CASSPDLDRVDYGYTF.

This rearrangement joins TRBV28 to TRBJ1-5; TRBD1 matches 8 bases. The CDR3 has 16 amino acids. CDR1 and CDR2 (germline): MDHEN, SYDVKM. V lost 5 bases and J lost 5; bases outside the gene matches: 11. As DNA, the CDR3 is TGTGCCAGCAGTCGTCTGACAGGGGTCCCCGATCAGCCCCAGCATTTT. Protein sequence: CASSRLTGVPDQPQHF. The variable domain in full, completed from reference TRBV28 and TRBJ1-5, reads DVKVTQSSRYLVKRTGEKVFLECVQDMDHENMFWYRQDPGLGLRLIYFSYDVKMKEKGDIPEGYSVSREKKERFSLILESASTNQTSMYLCASSRLTGVPDQPQHFGDGTRLSIL.

Worth noting for this clone: A junction end diverges from the germline sequence, so it may reflect a read error. The V and J genes are TRBV3-1 (or the pseudogene TRBV3-2) and TRBJ2-7; 7 bases are a match to TRBD1. The CDR3 spans 11 residues. Germline values: CDR1 LGHDT, CDR2 YNNKEL (reference sequence). The DNA of the CDR3 is TGTGCCAGCAGCCAACCGGGACAGCTCAACTTC. This translates into CASSQPGQLNF.

This chain uses TRBV11-2 with TRBJ2-7; 8 bases agree with TRBD1. Germline-derived CDR1 and CDR2 are SGHAT and FQNNGV. The V and J ends lost 5 bases and 4 bases, in that order; junction bases with no gene match: 1. The CDR3 sequence is 12 residues long. DNA for the CDR3: TGTGCCAGCAGCAGGACAGGGTACGAGCAGTACTTC. Its protein is CASSRTGYEQYF.

The chain recombines TRBV28 with TRBJ1-4; TRBD1 matches at 8 bases. The CDR3 is made up of 16 amino acids. Germline V lookup: CDR1 MDHEN, CDR2 SYDVKM. V lost 2 bases and J lost 5; bases outside the gene matches: 7. Here the CDR3 reads CASSLPATGVNEKLFF. Written as DNA, the CDR3 is TGTGCCAGCAGTTTACCCGCGACAGGGGTAAATGAAAAACTGTTTTTT.

The chain carries TRBV5-5 and TRBJ1-1; a possible D gene is TRBD1 (5 bases). Between the trimmed V and J ends, which lost 2 bases and 3 bases, there was a span of 8 bases. The CDR3 totals 13 residues. From germline, CDR1 is SGHKS and CDR2 YYEKEE (reference sequence). CDR3 in amino acids: CASSLGVHTEAFF. The CDR3 region has the DNA TGTGCCAGCAGCTTAGGGGTACACACTGAAGCTTTCTTT.

V and J are TRBV11-2 and TRBJ2-7, with D maybe TRBD1 (6 bases). Germline V gene lookup returns CDR1 SGHAT and CDR2 FQNNGV. The CDR3 totals 17 residues. Between the trimmed V and J ends, which lost 1 base and 3 bases, there was a span of 19 bases. As DNA, the CDR3 is TGTGCCAGCAGCTTAGTGAGTTTTGGGACAACAAACTACGAGCAGTACTTC. Translated, it gives CASSLVSFGTTNYEQYF.

The chain has TRBV7-9 and TRBJ2-1; perhaps TRBD1 as D (6 bases). V lost 5 bases, J lost 4 bases, and 12 bases lay in between. Germline values: CDR1 SEHNR, CDR2 FQNEAQ (reference sequence). The CDR3 has 14 residues. CDR3 region: CASSRGGTYNEQFF. The CDR3 coding sequence is TGTGCCAGCAGCCGAGGGGGAACGTACAATGAGCAGTTCTTC.

The rearrangement links TRBV6-5 to TRBJ1-2, with D perhaps matching TRBD1 (5 bases). The CDR3 extends over 15 amino acids. Trimming left V 8 bases short and J 5 bases short, with 21 bases between. From germline, CDR1 is MNHEY and CDR2 SVGAGI. This CDR3 is CASQEVTRGAYGYTF. The CDR3, as DNA: TGTGCCAGCCAGGAAGTGACTCGCGGGGCTTATGGCTACACCTTC.

The gene calls are TRBV4-1 and TRBJ1-1, with 12 bases identical to TRBD1. After removal of 6 bases from V and 7 bases from J, the junction contained 6 bases not matched to a gene. The CDR3 length is 14 residues. The germline V gene encodes CDR1 MGHRA and CDR2 YSYEKL. The CDR3 spells CASREGQGADEAFF. CDR3 bases: TGCGCCAGCAGGGAGGGACAGGGGGCTGATGAAGCTTTCTTT.

The J gene is TRBJ2-1, the V gene TRBV19, with a possible D match to TRBD1 (6 bases). Germline V gene lookup returns CDR1 LNHDA and CDR2 SQIVND (reference sequence). The V gene lost 6 bases and the J gene lost 3 bases, with 9 bases spanning the gap. The CDR3 loop spans 13 amino acids. The CDR3 reads CASRRQDYNEQFF. The CDR3 coding sequence is TGTGCCAGTAGGAGACAGGACTACAATGAGCAGTTCTTC.

This rearrangement joins TRBV15 to TRBJ1-1, with TRBD1 as a possible D gene (5 bases). The V end lost 9 bases, the J end lost 5 bases, and 16 bases lay between the germline ends. The CDR3 is 13 residues long. The germline V gene encodes CDR1 LNHNV and CDR2 YYDKDF (reference sequence). The CDR3 loop is CATQAGYRTEAFF. The DNA for the CDR3 is TGTGCCACACAGGCGGGGTACCGAACTGAAGCTTTCTTT.